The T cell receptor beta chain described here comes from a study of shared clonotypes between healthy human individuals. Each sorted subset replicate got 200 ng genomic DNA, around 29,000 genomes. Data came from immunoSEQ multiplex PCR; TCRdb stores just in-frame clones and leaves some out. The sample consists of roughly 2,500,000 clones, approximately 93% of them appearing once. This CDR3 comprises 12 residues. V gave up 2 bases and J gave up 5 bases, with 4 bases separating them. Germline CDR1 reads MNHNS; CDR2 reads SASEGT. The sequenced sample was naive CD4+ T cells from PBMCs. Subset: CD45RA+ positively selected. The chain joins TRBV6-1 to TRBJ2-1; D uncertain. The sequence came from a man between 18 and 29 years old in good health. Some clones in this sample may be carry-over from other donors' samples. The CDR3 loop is CASSETDNEQFF. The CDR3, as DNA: TGTGCCAGCAGTGAAACCGACAATGAGCAGTTCTTC.